The 9 T cell receptor beta chains given below trace back to one sample, sequenced in a study of identical twins. In TCRdb, the 5' RACE reads were re-called with MiXCR into one record per CDR3 protein. There are hundreds of thousands of distinct CDR3 sequences in the sample; around 15% occur only once, and 8.8% lies in the top ten. The specimen was memory (CD45RO+) T cells sorted from blood. Receptor source: a woman aged 18-35 years in good health.

There are a few counts of this clonotype. The chain uses TRBV20-1 and TRBJ2-5, with TRBD1 as a possible D gene (6 bases). The CDR3 extends over 14 amino acids. The V gene lost 3 bases and the J gene lost 5 bases, with 16 bases spanning the gap. Germline CDR1 DFQATT, CDR2 SNEGSKA (reference sequence). CDR3 in DNA: TGCAGTGCTAGTAAAAACAGGGCGGCGGAGACCCAGTACTTC. It translates to CSASKNRAAETQYF.

This clonotype was detected a few times. The rearrangement uses TRBV11-2 and TRBJ2-2; D is possibly TRBD2 (6 bases). The CDR3 spans 15 residues. Germline CDR1 and CDR2: SGHAT and FQNNGV. V was cut by 6 bases and J by 0 bases, with 11 bases left in between. The CDR3 reads CASRPGTANTGELFF. CDR3 in DNA: TGTGCCAGCAGGCCGGGGACTGCGAACACCGGGGAGCTGTTTTTT.

The chain employs TRBV12-3 or TRBV12-4 and TRBJ2-3; no firm D call. Trimming shortened V by 5 bases and J by 6 bases, and 15 bases separated the two germline ends. This CDR3 spans 14 amino acids. CDR3 nucleotide sequence: TGTGCCAGCAGTATAAGTGGGTCGTGGGATACGCAGTATTTT. It specifies CASSISGSWDTQYF.

The chain joins TRBV14 to TRBJ1-1; D is unclear. Germline V lookup: CDR1 SGHDN, CDR2 FVKESK. The germline V and J ends were trimmed by 2 bases and 1 base, with 11 bases remaining between them. The CDR3 totals 15 residues. CDR3 DNA sequence: TGTGCCAGCAGCCAATACGGTGGAGGGAACACTGAAGCTTTCTTT. This gives the protein CASSQYGGGNTEAFF.

A few counts support this clonotype. J is TRBJ2-7 and V is TRBV11-3, with TRBD2 matching 7 bases. Germline CDR1 and CDR2: SGHNT and YENEEA. With 0 bases clipped from V and 1 base from J, the junction kept 0 bases outside the gene matches. The CDR3 contains 14 residues. The CDR3 bases are TGTGCCAGCAGCTTAGAGGGGGGGTCCTACGAGCAGTACTTC. The encoded protein is CASSLEGGSYEQYF.

This clonotype was seen a few times. The chain recombines TRBV5-4 with TRBJ2-5, with D perhaps matching TRBD2 (6 bases). CDR1 and CDR2 from the germline V gene are SGHNT and YYREEE (reference sequence). Trimming left V 0 bases short and J 2 bases short, with 17 bases between. The length of the CDR3 is 17 residues. CDR3 sequence (DNA): TGTGCCAGCAGCTTGGATCAGTCTAGCGCCGCTCAAGAGACCCAGTACTTC. Amino acids: CASSLDQSSAAQETQYF.

The chain combines TRBV5-6 with TRBJ1-1; D may be TRBD1 (5 bases). Germline CDR1 reads SGHDT; CDR2 reads YYEEEE. This CDR3 has 12 amino acids. V lost 4 bases, J lost 10 bases, and 14 bases lay in between. In DNA, the CDR3 is TGTGCCAGCAGCCTCCGCAGCAGGGTAGCTTTCTTT. It yields the protein CASSLRSRVAFF.

This clonotype was observed a handful of times. This chain links TRBV18 with TRBJ2-7, with 9 bases that match TRBD1. In germline, CDR1 is KGHSH, CDR2 LQKENI. The CDR3 consists of 15 residues. V shed 2 bases, J shed 3 bases, and the junction held 5 bases outside the gene matches. CDR3 amino acids: CASSPTGQGFYEQYF. The CDR3 DNA reads TGTGCCAGCTCACCAACGGGACAGGGCTTCTACGAGCAGTACTTC.

A note on this clonotype: A much larger clone differs by one base, so this may be a read error. The V gene is TRBV5-1, the J gene TRBJ2-1; 10 bases match TRBD2. Germline CDR1 is SGHRS and CDR2 is YFSETQ. The CDR3 length is 15 residues. Losses at the gene ends were 7 bases for V and 6 bases for J; bases not matched to a gene: 10. The CDR3 DNA is TGCGCCAGCTGCGTGTCTAGCGGGGGACTCAATGAGCAGTTCTTC. This encodes CASCVSSGGLNEQFF.